This T cell receptor beta chain appears in the sequencing data of a study of T cell responses to AZD1222 COVID-19 vaccine. General observations from the study: A mostly white British donor set with more females was recruited, and clonal diversity was possibly underestimated. Among vaccine-associated CD4 TCRs, coverage spanned spike, with dominance at 160-218 and 743-854. Rises in breadth and depth of Spike-specific TCRs came after two AZD1222 doses.

The CDR3 spans 14 residues. Trimming cost V 0 bases and J 2 bases, with 10 bases left between them. The germline gives CDR1 GTSNPN, CDR2 SVGIG (reference sequence). Details on this clone: Its antigen is still unknown.

Sequenced by immunoSEQ multiplex PCR; TCRdb stores in-frame clones only, minus some. The sample consists of about 140,000 clones, about 91% of them appearing once. The sequencing used peripheral blood, collected 28 days after the second AZD1222 dose. This TCR derives from an adult who received the AZD1222 COVID-19 vaccine. The chain recombines TRBV30 with TRBJ1-2, with D unresolved. CDR3 coding DNA: TGTGCCTGGAGTGTTTTGGGCAGGAACTATGGCTACACCTTC. Protein: CAWSVLGRNYGYTF.